A selection of T cell receptor beta chains follows, all from one sample in a study of T cell therapy after organ transplantation. Only in-frame clones appear in the TCRdb table, and some are missing; sequencing was by immunoSEQ multiplex PCR. The sample has about 48,000 clones; about 94% are singletons. Their cognate antigens are unknown. The material sequenced was CD8+ T cells from blood, taken before autologous CMV-specific T cell therapy. The receptors were gathered from a human patient who had received a solid organ transplant and had CMV disease. Both conserved end residues are part of each CDR3.

V: TRBV7-7; length: 14; J: TRBJ2-3; CDR3: CASSRQGGQDTQYF
V: TRBV6-6; length: 16; J: TRBJ2-5; CDR3: CASRGTVNGVGWTQYF
V: TRBV30; length: 12; J: TRBJ1-1; CDR3: CAWSDSITEAFF
V: TRBV4-3; length: 15; J: TRBJ2-4; CDR3: CASSQVGIAKNIQYF
V: TRBV5-1; length: 15; J: TRBJ2-1; CDR3: CASSAGDSSYNEQFF
V: TRBV4-2; length: 19; J: TRBJ2-4; CDR3: CASSQDRTSRLDDKNIQYF
V: TRBV5-1; length: 14; J: TRBJ1-2; CDR3: CASSSPGTGNGYTF
V: TRBV27; length: 15; J: TRBJ1-2; CDR3: CASSFGDRANYGYTF
V: TRBV2; length: 13; J: TRBJ1-2; CDR3: CASDPDGSYGYTF
V: TRBV11-2; length: 17; J: TRBJ1-5; CDR3: CASSLSGGGLSNQPQHF
V: TRBV4-3; length: 15; J: TRBJ1-5; CDR3: CASSRITGGNQPQHF
V: TRBV27; length: 13; J: TRBJ2-7; CDR3: CASSLQGPYEQYF
V: TRBV7-9; length: 15; J: TRBJ2-7; CDR3: CASIPLGPTAYEQYF
V: TRBV10-2; length: 14; J: TRBJ1-1; CDR3: CASSESRGMTEAFF
V: TRBV7-2; length: 11; J: TRBJ2-7; CDR3: CATTQGNEQYF
V: TRBV30; length: 13; J: TRBJ1-5; CDR3: CAWSVVAGQPQHF
V: TRBV5-4; length: 15; J: TRBJ2-7; CDR3: CASSLELAGRYEQYF
V: TRBV13; length: 13; J: TRBJ2-5; CDR3: CASESPLRETQYF
V: TRBV12-5; length: 15; J: TRBJ2-1; CDR3: CASGLSSGYYNEQFF
V: TRBV27; length: 15; J: TRBJ1-2; CDR3: CASSPIRTGVNGYTF
V: TRBV18; length: 16; J: TRBJ1-5; CDR3: CASSPPQTGLNQPQHF
V: TRBV19; length: 18; J: TRBJ1-1; CDR3: CASSIGIARGREDTEAFF
V: TRBV6-5; length: 15; J: TRBJ2-5; CDR3: CASSNGQGHQETQYF
V: TRBV7-3; length: 14; J: TRBJ1-2; CDR3: CASSLKSTSDGYTF
V: TRBV5-6; length: 13; J: TRBJ1-1; CDR3: CASRPADPSEAFF
V: TRBV11-2; length: 14; J: TRBJ2-1; CDR3: CASSLAGPRGEQFF
V: TRBV7-7; length: 13; J: TRBJ2-7; CDR3: CASSLSEGIEQYF
V: TRBV11-2; length: 15; J: TRBJ1-2; CDR3: CASSLSSRVWDGYTF
V: TRBV6-1; length: 17; J: TRBJ1-5; CDR3: CASSEVMAPEGNQPQHF
V: TRBV9; length: 15; J: TRBJ2-1; CDR3: CASSVGTSGVDEQFF
V: TRBV29-1; length: 15; J: TRBJ2-1; CDR3: CSADPTSGRPNEQFF
V: TRBV4-1; length: 13; J: TRBJ2-3; CDR3: CASSQKLEDTQYF
V: TRBV6-6; length: 13; J: TRBJ2-2; CDR3: CATGQGAAGELFF
V: TRBV9; length: 16; J: TRBJ2-3; CDR3: CASSVVPVESTDTQYF
V: TRBV7-9; length: 13; J: TRBJ1-2; CDR3: CASRPDRGYGYTF
V: TRBV6-5; length: 15; J: TRBJ2-2; CDR3: CASSWTAENTGELFF
V: TRBV5-1; length: 14; J: TRBJ2-5; CDR3: CASSRTGGMETQYF
V: TRBV19; length: 13; J: TRBJ2-4; CDR3: CASRPGHLNIQYF
V: TRBV4-3; length: 17; J: TRBJ1-2; CDR3: CASSQDRQGVWNYGYTF
V: TRBV12-5; length: 15; J: TRBJ1-1; CDR3: CASGLSQGVSTEAFF
V: TRBV2; length: 17; J: TRBJ1-4; CDR3: CASILQGQGVYNEKLFF
V: TRBV6-5; length: 15; J: TRBJ2-1; CDR3: CASSYWQGAENEQFF
V: TRBV28; length: 19; J: TRBJ2-5; CDR3: CASSFIEGFDARLQETQYF
V: TRBV4-1; length: 17; J: TRBJ1-2; CDR3: CASSPQTGTGSLNGYTF
V: TRBV9; length: 15; J: TRBJ1-2; CDR3: CASSVGSWINYGYTF
V: TRBV5-6; length: 12; J: TRBJ2-7; CDR3: CASSLFPYEQYF
V: TRBV6-5; length: 15; J: TRBJ1-5; CDR3: CASRNTGVRDQPQHF
V: TRBV18; length: 14; J: TRBJ2-7; CDR3: CASSPAATPYEQYF
V: TRBV6-1; length: 15; J: TRBJ1-1; CDR3: CASSEPQGAWTEAFF
V: TRBV5-6; length: 16; J: TRBJ2-4; CDR3: CASSVVGAEGKNIQYF
V: TRBV30; length: 16; J: TRBJ2-5; CDR3: CAWSVSLRSGGETQYF
V: TRBV27; length: 14; J: TRBJ1-2; CDR3: CASSFGRVNYGYTF